The rows below give T cell receptor beta chains drawn from one sample of a study of memory CD4+ T cells and cytomegalovirus serostatus. Assay used: immunoSEQ multiplex PCR; TCRdb lists only in-frame clones, some missing. Altogether about 64,000 clones are present, 75% to 80% being singletons, with the ten largest covering 0.75% to 0.9%. Material for sequencing was memory CD4+ T cells from blood. Receptor source: an adult in good health and CMV-seronegative. The CDR3 runs from the conserved cysteine through the conserved F or W. The D gene is left open where the match is weak. A row's size may be missing; if present it is once, few, many or a size class.

>.|.|TRBV7-8|TRBJ1-2|17
TGTGCCAGCAGCTCAGGGGTCTTGGGAGTTCAGGGCTATGGCTACACCTTC
CASSSGVLGVQGYGYTF
>.|TRBD2|TRBV5-1|TRBJ2-1|16
TGCGCCAGCAGCTTCGGGGTCAGACTAGCGGGGCATGAGCAGTTCTTC
CASSFGVRLAGHEQFF
>few|.|TRBV27|TRBJ1-3|14
TGTGCCAGCAGTCCACACACGGCAGGACACACCATATATTTT
CASSPHTAGHTIYF
>.|TRBD2|TRBV18|TRBJ2-1|18
TGTGCCAGCTCACGGGAATCGTTAGCGGGACTCTCCTACAATGAGCAGTTCTTC
CASSRESLAGLSYNEQFF
>few|TRBD1|TRBV18|TRBJ1-5|14
TGTGCCAGCTCACCAGGACAGGGGAATCAGCCCCAGCATTTT
CASSPGQGNQPQHF
>.|TRBD2|TRBV4-1|TRBJ2-1|15
TGCGCCAGCAACTCCGTCGGGGGGGCCTACAATGAGCAGTTCTTC
CASNSVGGAYNEQFF
>.|.|TRBV29-1|TRBJ1-2|14
TGCAGCGTTAGGCCAGGAACAGGGTACTATGGCTACACCTTC
CSVRPGTGYYGYTF
>.|TRBD2|TRBV9|TRBJ2-5|16
TGTGCCAGCAGCATTAGCGGGGGGGCTAGTAGGGAGACCCAGTACTTC
CASSISGGASRETQYF
>.|TRBD1|TRBV5-1|TRBJ1-1|15
TGCGCCAGCAGCGACTTAACCACAGGGGACACTGAAGCTTTCTTT
CASSDLTTGDTEAFF
>few|.|TRBV19|TRBJ1-5|16
TGTGCCAGTAGTATGGCCCGTGTCTATAGCAATCAGCCCCAGCATTTT
CASSMARVYSNQPQHF
>.|.|TRBV2|TRBJ2-2|15
TGTGCCAGCAGTGAAAGGCTCCTGCAGGGCGGGGAGCTGTTTTTT
CASSERLLQGGELFF
>once|.|TRBV30|TRBJ1-2|14
.
CAWSPLWDNYGYTF
>.|.|TRBV10-1|TRBJ2-3|13
TGCGCCAGCAGTTTGGTGGGGGAAGATACGCAGTATTTT
CASSLVGEDTQYF
>.|.|TRBV6-6|TRBJ1-1|13
TGTGCCAGCAGTTCCCCAGGGAACACTGAAGCTTTCTTT
CASSSPGNTEAFF
>.|.|TRBV5-4|TRBJ2-7|11
TGTGCCAGCAGCTCCCACGCCGAGCAGTACTTC
CASSSHAEQYF
>.|TRBD2|TRBV5-1|TRBJ2-3|20
TGCGCCAGCAGCTACCGGACTAGCGGGAGGGTCCAAGTAGGCACAGATACGCAGTATTTT
CASSYRTSGRVQVGTDTQYF
>.|TRBD1|TRBV5-5|TRBJ1-2|17
TGTGCCAGCAGCCGGGGGGTACAGACAGGGGGCGGCTATGGCTACACCTTC
CASSRGVQTGGGYGYTF
>.|TRBD2|TRBV28|TRBJ2-7|17
TGTGCCAGCAGACCTACTAGCGGGAGGGCCGGAGCCTTCGAGCAGTACTTC
CASRPTSGRAGAFEQYF
>.|.|TRBV18|TRBJ1-4|13
TGTGCCAGCTCAACAGGAGCTAATGAAAAACTGTTTTTT
CASSTGANEKLFF
>.|.|TRBV9|TRBJ2-7|13
TGTGCCAGCAGCGGGGCAGAGCTCTACGAGCAGTACTTC
CASSGAELYEQYF
>.|.|TRBV25-1|TRBJ1-4|15
TGTGCCAGCAGTGACCCGGGAGGGGTGAATGAAAAACTGTTTTTT
CASSDPGGVNEKLFF
>.|TRBD1|TRBV7-8|TRBJ1-3|18
TGTGCCAGCAGCTTAGATCGGATAGGGGGCTTTTCTGGAAACACCATATATTTT
CASSLDRIGGFSGNTIYF
>few|.|TRBV5-4|TRBJ1-1|14
TGTGCCAGCAGCTTGGAACACCTGAACACTGAAGCTTTCTTT
CASSLEHLNTEAFF
>.|.|TRBV7-7|TRBJ2-7|13
TGTGCTAGCAGCCTAGATAGACAGGCCGAGCAGTACTTC
CASSLDRQAEQYF
>.|.|TRBV29-1|TRBJ2-5|13
TGCAGCGTTGAAGAACAGGCTAAAGAGACCCAGTACTTC
CSVEEQAKETQYF
>.|.|TRBV6-6|TRBJ1-5|15
TGTGCCAGCCTCGAAGGGTCTCTTTTAAATCAGCCCCAGCATTTT
CASLEGSLLNQPQHF
>.|.|TRBV13|TRBJ2-1|15
TGTGCCAGCAGCTTCCGGGGCAGCTCCTACAATGAGCAGTTCTTC
CASSFRGSSYNEQFF
>.|.|TRBV19|TRBJ1-5|14
TGTGCCAGTAGTCCCGGACAGTCCCATCAGCCCCAGCATTTT
CASSPGQSHQPQHF
>.|.|TRBV10-1|TRBJ1-1|14
TGCGCCAGCAGTGAAAGCGGTATGAACACTGAAGCTTTCTTT
CASSESGMNTEAFF
>.|.|TRBV6-1|TRBJ2-5|14
TGTGCCAGCTGGTCCGGGACAACCCAAGAGACCCAGTACTTC
CASWSGTTQETQYF
>.|TRBD1|TRBV29-1|TRBJ2-5|14
TGCAGCGCCGACCCGACAGGGGTGATGGAGACCCAGTACTTC
CSADPTGVMETQYF
>.|TRBD1|TRBV4-1|TRBJ1-5|16
TGCGCCAGCAGCCAGGGACAGGGGTACGGCAATCAGCCCCAGCATTTT
CASSQGQGYGNQPQHF
>.|.|TRBV7-9|TRBJ1-1|14
TGTGCCAGCAGCTTAAAAGGTGGGGGAACTGAAGCTTTCTTT
CASSLKGGGTEAFF
>.|.|TRBV19|TRBJ2-2|16
TGTGCCAGTAGTATGAGATCAGGGGTGAACACCGGGGAGCTGTTTTTT
CASSMRSGVNTGELFF
>.|TRBD2|TRBV6-1|TRBJ2-7|14
TGTGCCAGCAGTGTTGGACTAGCGTCTTACGAGCAGTACTTC
CASSVGLASYEQYF
>.|.|TRBV7-2|TRBJ1-2|15
TGTGCCAGCAGCTCGGGGGGCAGGGGAACTTATGGCTACACCTTC
CASSSGGRGTYGYTF
>.|TRBD1|TRBV28|TRBJ1-1|15
TGTGCCAGCAGTTCCTCCGGGACAGCGAACACTGAAGCTTTCTTT
CASSSSGTANTEAFF
>.|TRBD2|TRBV6-5|TRBJ2-5|15
TGTGCCAGCAGAACTAGCGGGGGGGCCGGCGAGACCCAGTACTTC
CASRTSGGAGETQYF
>.|.|TRBV7-8|TRBJ2-2|15
TGTGCCAGCAGCCGTGAGGGGAGCTTCACCGGGGAGCTGTTTTTT
CASSREGSFTGELFF
>few|.|TRBV1|TRBJ1-5|15
TGCACCAGCAGAGGGACAGGGGATAGCAATCAGCCCCAGCATTTT
CTSRGTGDSNQPQHF
>.|.|TRBV27|TRBJ2-3|13
TGTGCCAGCCAACTACAATCCGCAGATACGCAGTATTTT
CASQLQSADTQYF
>.|.|TRBV6-4|TRBJ2-3|20
TGTGCCAGCAGTGACTCGAAGAAGTTAGGACAGTCGGGCCTCACAGATACGCAGTATTTT
CASSDSKKLGQSGLTDTQYF
>.|.|TRBV19|TRBJ1-5|14
TGTGCCAGTAGTATAGTTTCTAGCAATCAGCCCCAGCATTTT
CASSIVSSNQPQHF